The 24 T cell receptor beta chains below all came from one sample that was sequenced in a study of cytomegalovirus exposure and HLA in healthy donors. Primers for the PCR totalled 60 Vbeta and 13 Jbeta. TCRdb's copy holds only in-frame clones and misses some; the assay was immunoSEQ multiplex PCR. There are approximately 86,000 clones in the sample; 85% occur only once, and approximately 7.4% lies in the top ten. Sequenced material: PBMCs. These TCRs come from a middle-aged man in good health and CMV-seropositive.

The V and J genes are TRBV15 and TRBJ2-5; the match to TRBD1 covers 9 bases. This CDR3 contains 17 residues. The V gene's germline CDR1 is LNHNV and CDR2 YYDKDF (reference sequence). The V gene end was trimmed by 0 bases and the J gene end by 6 bases; junction bases not matched to a gene: 11. CDR3 sequence (DNA): TGTGCCACCAGCAGAGAGGGGGGACAGGGCCGTGATAAGACCCAGTACTTC. This codes for CATSREGGQGRDKTQYF.

The V call is TRBV5-4, the J call TRBJ2-5; 9 nucleotides agree with TRBD1. With V trimmed by 4 bases and J by 5 bases, 3 bases remained unmatched. From germline, CDR1 is SGHNT and CDR2 YYREEE (reference sequence). The CDR3 is 13 amino acids. The CDR3 DNA is TGTGCCAGCAGCGAGGGACAGGGTGAGACCCAGTACTTC. Its translation: CASSEGQGETQYF.

The chain links TRBV5-1 to TRBJ2-1, with a tentative D call TRBD1 (5 bases). This CDR3 contains 11 residues. Germline CDR1 SGHRS, CDR2 YFSETQ. The V end lost 4 bases, the J end lost 9 bases, and 8 bases lay between the germline ends. CDR3 amino acids: CASSGASEQFF. The CDR3 bases are TGCGCCAGCAGCGGGGCGTCTGAGCAGTTCTTC.

The chain couples TRBV6-5 to TRBJ2-5; 8 bases are shared with TRBD2. The V gene end was trimmed by 2 bases and the J gene end by 3 bases; junction bases not matched to a gene: 8. This CDR3 has 16 amino acids. Germline V lookup: CDR1 MNHEY, CDR2 SVGAGI. CDR3 in amino acids: CASSYRARGGEETQYF. The CDR3 DNA reads as TGTGCCAGCAGTTACCGGGCCCGGGGGGGGGAAGAGACCCAGTACTTC.

The chain is built from TRBV5-1 and TRBJ1-3; possible D gene TRBD1, 5 bases. The CDR3 is 16 residues long. Trimming took off 3 bases at V and 5 bases at J, with 18 bases between the two ends. From germline, CDR1 is SGHRS and CDR2 YFSETQ. Here the CDR3 DNA reads TGCGCCAGCAGCTCGGGGACTGCTAGTGAGCGAAACACCATATATTTT. This encodes CASSSGTASERNTIYF.

The chain combines TRBV29-1 with TRBJ2-3; D might be TRBD1 (5 bases). CDR1 is SQVTM, CDR2 ANQGSEA, per germline. The CDR3 consists of 13 residues. V lost 1 base and J lost 5, with 10 bases in between. In DNA form, the CDR3 reads TGCAGCGTTGAAGGCAGGGTTCGAGATACGCAGTATTTT. It translates to CSVEGRVRDTQYF.

The rearrangement joins TRBV2 to TRBJ1-5, with D tentatively TRBD1 (5 bases). The V gene lost 5 bases and the J gene lost 0 bases, with 11 bases spanning the gap. The CDR3 runs to 15 residues. CDR1 and CDR2 (germline): SNHLY, FYNNEI. The CDR3 DNA follows: TGTGCCAGCAGTCGCAGGGAGGGTAGCAATCAGCCCCAGCATTTT. Translating gives CASSRREGSNQPQHF.

This clone was counted a few times. This chain uses TRBV14 with TRBJ2-3; 12 bases line up with TRBD2. The V segment lost 4 bases and the J segment 6 bases; nucleotides outside the gene matches: 8. CDR3 length: 16 amino acids. Looked up from germline, CDR1 is SGHDN and CDR2 is FVKESK. This CDR3 is CASSRSSGGGLDTQYF. The CDR3 coding sequence is TGTGCCAGCAGCCGATCTAGCGGGGGGGGACTGGATACGCAGTATTTT.

This rearrangement joins TRBV4-1 to TRBJ1-4, with D perhaps matching TRBD1 (5 bases). CDR1 MGHRA and CDR2 YSYEKL come from the germline V gene. This CDR3 is built from 16 residues. The V and J ends lost 7 bases and 8 bases respectively, with 23 bases between them. The CDR3 DNA reads TGCGCCAGCAAACAAACTACAACAGGTCATGGAGAAAAACTGTTTTTT. This sequence encodes CASKQTTTGHGEKLFF.

CDR3 sequence: CASSLRGLTGYTF. CDR3 DNA sequence: TGCGCCAGCAGCTTGCGCGGGTTGACGGGCTACACCTTC. This chain uses TRBV5-1 with TRBJ1-2; D is unresolved. Germline loops: CDR1 SGHRS, CDR2 YFSETQ. The CDR3 extends over 13 amino acids. Trimming cost V 1 base and J 8 bases, with 12 bases left between them.

The rearrangement links TRBV9 to TRBJ2-5, with D maybe TRBD2 (5 bases). The closer fit of TRBJ2-7 to the DNA end suggests the J call may be wrong. Germline assignment: CDR1 SGDLS and CDR2 YYNGEE. The CDR3 is made up of 16 amino acids. CDR3 loop: CASSVAAFSETYEQYF. CDR3 DNA sequence: TGTGCCAGCAGCGTAGCCGCTTTTAGCGAAACCTACGAGCAGTACTTC.

J is TRBJ2-1 and V is TRBV7-2; no clear D. The germline V gene encodes CDR1 SGHTA and CDR2 FQGNSA. The CDR3 spans 13 residues. The V and J ends lost 2 bases and 4 bases respectively, with 6 bases between them. The CDR3 region is CASSLSLYNEQFF. The DNA for the CDR3 is TGTGCCAGCAGCTTATCTCTGTACAATGAGCAGTTCTTC.

V is TRBV10-3 and J is TRBJ1-1; a possible D gene is TRBD1 (5 bases). CDR3 length equals 14 residues. Germline V CDR1 and CDR2: ENHRY, SYGVKD. V lost 2 bases, J lost 3 bases, and 10 bases lay in between. CDR3 in amino acids: CAISEVAGYTEAFF. The CDR3 DNA sequence: TGTGCCATCAGTGAGGTCGCAGGGTACACTGAAGCTTTCTTT.

This sequence joins TRBV18 and TRBJ1-1, with D tentatively TRBD1 (5 bases). CDR3 length equals 12 residues. The V end lost 6 bases, the J end lost 8 bases, and 13 bases lay between the germline ends. Germline lookup yields CDR1 KGHSH and CDR2 LQKENI. The CDR3 is CASSLDSSEAFF. CDR3 coding DNA: TGTGCCAGCTCGCTAGACAGCTCCGAAGCTTTCTTT.

The chain carries TRBV4-2 and TRBJ1-4, with D maybe TRBD1 (6 bases). The length of the CDR3 is 14 residues. Germline assignment: CDR1 LGHNA and CDR2 YNFKEQ. V lost 5 bases to trimming and J lost 6 bases, with 13 bases between them. CDR3 residues: CASSKQGGDEKLFF. The CDR3, as DNA: TGTGCCAGCAGCAAACAGGGCGGTGATGAAAAACTGTTTTTT.

The rearrangement joins TRBV18 to TRBJ1-2; TRBD1 might be the D (5 bases). Germline V gives CDR1 KGHSH, CDR2 LQKENI. V lost 3 bases to trimming and J lost 5 bases, with 10 bases between them. The CDR3 has 13 residues. CDR3 protein: CASSPTAGYGYTF. The DNA for the CDR3 is TGTGCCAGCTCACCGACAGCAGGGTATGGCTACACCTTC.

Points on this clone: An end of the junction does not agree with germline; a read error may underlie this. The chain joins TRBV4-1 to TRBJ1-2, with D maybe TRBD1 (5 bases). CDR1 and CDR2 (germline): MGHRA, YSYEKL. The CDR3 length is 15 residues. The CDR3 region is CASNQNSGYGDGYTF. The CDR3 DNA reads as TGCGCCAGCAACCAAAATTCAGGGTATGGCGATGGCTACACCTTC.

This clone showed up just once. The CDR3 DNA reads as TGTGCCAGCAGCTCTCCGGGACAGAGCTCTGGGGCCAACGTCCTGACTTTC. This encodes CASSSPGQSSGANVLTF. The chain recombines TRBV7-3 with TRBJ2-6; 7 bases align to TRBD1. The CDR3 extends over 17 amino acids. V lost 4 bases to trimming and J lost 0 bases; unmatched junction nucleotides: 6. CDR1 is SGHTA and CDR2 is FQGTGA in the germline V gene.

The gene calls are TRBV7-2 and TRBJ2-7; TRBD2 matches 9 bases. V gave up 2 bases and J gave up 6 bases; unmatched junction bases: 8. There are 15 residues in the CDR3. Looked up from germline, CDR1 is SGHTA and CDR2 is FQGNSA. This chain's CDR3 is CASSLKAGGLFEQYF. In DNA, the CDR3 is TGTGCCAGCAGCTTAAAAGCGGGGGGCCTATTCGAGCAGTACTTC.

This clone was recorded a few times. The V and J genes are TRBV18 and TRBJ2-3; 10 bases agree with TRBD1. V shed 2 bases, J shed 3 bases, and the junction held 8 bases outside the gene matches. From germline, CDR1 is KGHSH and CDR2 LQKENI. The CDR3 loop spans 17 amino acids. CDR3 bases: TGTGCCAGCTCACCATCTTCCCCGGGACAGGGGACAGATACGCAGTATTTT. Its protein product is CASSPSSPGQGTDTQYF.

The rearrangement links TRBV5-6 to TRBJ2-2; the match to TRBD1 covers 11 bases. CDR3 length equals 16 residues. Trimming at V came to 4 bases and at J to 6 bases, leaving 8 bases not matched to a gene. Germline V lookup: CDR1 SGHDT, CDR2 YYEEEE. The CDR3 sequence is CASSLLRDRGSGELFF. The DNA for the CDR3 is TGTGCCAGCAGCCTTCTTCGGGACAGGGGGTCCGGGGAGCTGTTTTTT. Based on the CDR3 plus reference TRBV5-6 and TRBJ2-2, the full variable domain is DAGVTQSPTHLIKTRGQQVTLRCSPKSGHDTVSWYQQALGQGPQFIFQYYEEEERQRGNFPDRFSGHQFPNYSSELNVNALLLGDSALYLCASSLLRDRGSGELFFGEGSRLTVL.

This chain links TRBV5-1 with TRBJ2-1; D gene ambiguous. V was trimmed by 0 bases and J by 2 bases, leaving 9 bases between them. Germline V CDR1 and CDR2: SGHRS, YFSETQ. The CDR3 is 15 residues long. The CDR3 is CASSLEVLAYNEQFF. The CDR3, as DNA: TGCGCCAGCAGCTTGGAAGTTTTAGCCTACAATGAGCAGTTCTTC.

The CDR3 sequence is CSAGQGNGYTF. The CDR3 nucleotides are TGCAGCGCCGGACAGGGTAATGGCTACACCTTC. The chain links TRBV29-1 to TRBJ1-2; 8 bases are shared with TRBD1. CDR1 is SQVTM, CDR2 ANQGSEA, per germline. J was trimmed by 6 bases and V by 7 bases; bases with no gene match: 4. The CDR3 length is 11 residues.

This chain links TRBV5-1 with TRBJ2-1; 7 positions match TRBD2. This CDR3 has 15 residues. Per the germline V gene, CDR1 is SGHRS and CDR2 is YFSETQ. Trimming removed 2 bases from V and 9 bases from J; junction bases left unmatched: 11. For the CDR3, the DNA is TGCGCCAGCAGCTTAGGCGGGAGTCATTCGGGTGAGCAGTTCTTC. Translating it yields CASSLGGSHSGEQFF.